A selection of T cell receptor beta chains follows, all from one sample in a study of cytomegalovirus exposure and HLA in healthy donors. Only in-frame clones appear in the TCRdb table, and some are missing; sequencing was by immunoSEQ multiplex PCR. Found here are 150,000 or so clones, around three quarters of them singletons; the top ten hold roughly 2%. The sequenced sample was PBMCs. The receptors here all came from a woman aged 60-75 years in good health and CMV-seropositive. CDR3s include the opening cysteine and the closing phenylalanine or tryptophan. The size field is filled for only some rows; it gives once, few, many or a size class.

TRBJ2-1,11,TRBV27,NA,CASRRASEQFF
TRBJ2-1,14,TRBV2,NA,CASRAAVRYNEQFF
TRBJ1-1,13,TRBV27,once,CASSLGGGTEAFF
TRBJ2-1,15,TRBV10-3,NA,CAISDSGGAYNEQFF
TRBJ1-5,14,TRBV11-1,NA,CASSFSGAGQPQHF
TRBJ1-1,15,TRBV6-1,NA,CASRAGTGGNTEAFF
TRBJ2-1,15,TRBV5-4,once,CASSLSSGSYNEQFF
TRBJ2-1,13,TRBV28,NA,CASRLNRVGEQFF
TRBJ1-1,15,TRBV18,NA,CASSPGTARETEAFF
TRBJ2-7,14,TRBV10-2,NA,CASSDPGFLYEQYF
TRBJ1-1,11,TRBV20-1,NA,CSAATGGGAFF
TRBJ1-2,15,TRBV15,NA,CATSMRHSANYGYTF
TRBJ1-1,13,TRBV28,NA,CASSPTGGTEAFF
TRBJ1-6,15,TRBV5-1,few,CASSLEGRVGSPLHF
TRBJ1-5,13,TRBV6-1,few,CASSEGLNQPQHF
TRBJ1-4,16,TRBV7-9,few,CASSQGTGVTNEKLFF
TRBJ1-5,15,TRBV28,NA,CASSLPDSYYQPQHF
TRBJ2-3,16,TRBV10-3,NA,CAISPGLAGSTDTQYF
TRBJ1-4,14,TRBV2,NA,CASREGGRGEKLFF
TRBJ1-5,17,TRBV18,once,CASSPQAVADSNQPQHF
TRBJ2-1,15,TRBV19,NA,CASKSPGLAADEQFF
TRBJ1-1,14,TRBV5-1,NA,CASSPGRGWTEAFF
TRBJ2-1,14,TRBV18,NA,CASSPEGGHNEQFF
TRBJ1-4,14,TRBV2,NA,CASSETGVAEKLFF
TRBJ1-1,15,TRBV6-6,NA,CASKGTAKRNTEAFF
TRBJ2-3,14,TRBV7-9,few,CASSFGTATDTQYF
TRBJ2-1,15,TRBV7-3,NA,CASSSGRVGPNEQFF
TRBJ2-7,13,TRBV6-1,NA,CASSEDRSSEQYF
TRBJ1-5,14,TRBV18,once,CASSWDREEQPQHF
TRBJ1-2,16,TRBV11-1,few,CASSFGQGAANYGYTF
TRBJ2-7,13,TRBV6-5,NA,CASSYDRAGEQYF
TRBJ1-5,16,TRBV28,NA,CASRFGGSPINQPQHF
TRBJ1-2,15,TRBV5-1,once,CASSSGTGGVYGYTF
TRBJ2-7,15,TRBV15,NA,CATSREQFSSYEQYF
TRBJ1-4,14,TRBV19,NA,CASSIQGGTEKLFF
TRBJ1-1,15,TRBV5-1,NA,CASSSMGQGNTEAFF
TRBJ2-5,14,TRBV9,NA,CASSVGLAKETQYF
TRBJ2-5,13,TRBV5-4,NA,CASSRGLEETQYF
TRBJ1-1,15,TRBV6-1,NA,CASAPKTATNTEAFF
TRBJ1-1,14,TRBV28,NA,CASSWTRMNTEAFF
TRBJ1-1,12,TRBV12-5,NA,CASGFLHTEAFF
TRBJ1-2,14,TRBV6-5,NA,CASSTDRGNYGYTF
TRBJ2-3,15,TRBV9,NA,CASSVKGGGTDTQYF
TRBJ1-1,13,TRBV29-1,NA,CSVDQGGSTEAFF
TRBJ2-3,15,TRBV5-1,once,CASSLDPTGGDTQYF